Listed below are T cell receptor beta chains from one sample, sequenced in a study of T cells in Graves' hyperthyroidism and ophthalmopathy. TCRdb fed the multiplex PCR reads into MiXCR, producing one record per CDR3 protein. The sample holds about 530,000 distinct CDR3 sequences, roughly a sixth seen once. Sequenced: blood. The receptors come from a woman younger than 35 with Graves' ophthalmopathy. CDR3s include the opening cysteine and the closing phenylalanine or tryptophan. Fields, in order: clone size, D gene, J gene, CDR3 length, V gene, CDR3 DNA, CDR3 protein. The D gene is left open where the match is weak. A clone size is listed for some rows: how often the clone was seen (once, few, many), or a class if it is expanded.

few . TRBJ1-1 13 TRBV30 TGTGCCTGGAGTGCAGACTTCAACACTGAAGCTTTCTTT CAWSADFNTEAFF
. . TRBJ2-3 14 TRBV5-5 TGTGCCAGCACTCAAGGGCGGGTCACAGATACGCAGTATTTT CASTQGRVTDTQYF
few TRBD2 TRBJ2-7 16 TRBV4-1 TGCGCCAGCAGCCAAGGGGGGGGGAGGCCCTCCTACGAGCAGTACTTC CASSQGGGRPSYEQYF
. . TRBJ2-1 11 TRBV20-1 TGCAGTGCTTGGTCCTACAATGAGCAGTTCTTC CSAWSYNEQFF
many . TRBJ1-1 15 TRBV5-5 TGTGCCAGCAGCTTTTGGCTACAGGGGAACACTGAAGCTTTCTTT CASSFWLQGNTEAFF
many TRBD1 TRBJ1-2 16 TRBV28 TGTGCCAGCAGTTTTATCGGGACAGGGGGCTCTGGTGGCTACACCTTC CASSFIGTGGSGGYTF
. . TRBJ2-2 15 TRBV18 TGTGCCAGCTCACCCACGACAGCTTACACCGGGGAGCTGTTTTTT CASSPTTAYTGELFF
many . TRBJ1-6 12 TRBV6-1 TGTGCCAGCGAGGGAGAATGGTCACCCCTCCACTTT CASEGEWSPLHF
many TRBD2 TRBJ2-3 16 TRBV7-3 TGTGCCAGCGGAACCCGGCTAGCGGGGACCACAGATACGCAGTATTTT CASGTRLAGTTDTQYF
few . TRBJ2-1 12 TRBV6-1 TGTGCCACCCTAAACGCCTTAAGTGAGCAGTTCTTC CATLNALSEQFF
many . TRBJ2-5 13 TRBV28 TGTGCCAACAGTTTGAATCGGGGAGAGACCCAGTACTTC CANSLNRGETQYF
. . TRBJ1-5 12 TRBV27 TGTGCCAGCAGTACGGCGAATCAGCCCCAGCATTTT CASSTANQPQHF
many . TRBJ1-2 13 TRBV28 TGTGCCAGCGGGCTTGGCACGGACTATGGCTACACCTTC CASGLGTDYGYTF
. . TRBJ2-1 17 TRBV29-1 TGCAGCGTTGAAGATTCCCTAGCTCCCTTACTAGTCAATGAGCAGTTCTTC CSVEDSLAPLLVNEQFF
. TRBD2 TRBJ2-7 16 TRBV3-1 TGTGCCAGCAGCCAATTACTAGCGGGGGGGCCAAGGGAGCAGTACTTC CASSQLLAGGPREQYF
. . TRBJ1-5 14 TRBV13 TGTGCCAGCAGCGAGCGTTACAGGGATCAGCCCCAGCATTTT CASSERYRDQPQHF
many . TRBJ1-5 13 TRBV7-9 TGTGCCAGCACCCCGGGGGGCCAGGAGCCCCAGCATTTT CASTPGGQEPQHF
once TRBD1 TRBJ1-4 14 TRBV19 TGTGCCAGTAGTATTTCCAGGGGGCAGGAAAAACTGTTTTTT CASSISRGQEKLFF
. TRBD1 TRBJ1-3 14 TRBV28 TGTGCCAGCGGGATGACAGGGGAAGGAAACACCATATATTTT CASGMTGEGNTIYF
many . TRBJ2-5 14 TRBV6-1 TGTGCCAGCAGTAAAAGTACAGGCCAAGAGACCCAGTACTTC CASSKSTGQETQYF
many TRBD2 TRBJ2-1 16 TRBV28 TGTGCCAGCAAATCCGCGGGAGGGCCGTCGTACAATGAGCAGTTCTTC CASKSAGGPSYNEQFF
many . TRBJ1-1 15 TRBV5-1 TGCGCCAGCAGCTTGGGGGACCGAACGAACACTGAAGCTTTCTTT CASSLGDRTNTEAFF
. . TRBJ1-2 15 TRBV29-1 TGCAGCGTAGCAACAGAAGGGCGAGCTAACTATGGCTACACCTTC CSVATEGRANYGYTF
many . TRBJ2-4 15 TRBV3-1 TGTGCCAGCAGCCGGGACAACCTAGCCAAAAACATTCAGTACTTC CASSRDNLAKNIQYF
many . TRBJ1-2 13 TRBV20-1 TGCAGTGCTAGAGACAGGTGGAGTTATGGCTACACCTTC CSARDRWSYGYTF
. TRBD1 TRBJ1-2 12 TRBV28 TGTGCCAGCAGCTCCGACAGGGGTCGCTACACCTTC CASSSDRGRYTF
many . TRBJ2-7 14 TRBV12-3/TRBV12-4 TGTGCCAGCAGTTGGGGGACTGACTCCTACGAGCAGTACTTC CASSWGTDSYEQYF
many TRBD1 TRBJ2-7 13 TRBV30 TGTGCCTGGGGTGACAGGGCTGACTACGAGCAGTACTTC CAWGDRADYEQYF
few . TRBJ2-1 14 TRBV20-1 TGCAGTGGCCGGACGGCCAGCTCCTACAATGAGCAGTTCTTC CSGRTASSYNEQFF
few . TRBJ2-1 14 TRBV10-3 TGTGCCATCAGTGAAGATACAGGTATGAATGAGCAGTTCTTC CAISEDTGMNEQFF
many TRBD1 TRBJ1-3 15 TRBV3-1 TGTGCCAGCAGCCAAGGACAGGGCACAGGAAACACCATATATTTT CASSQGQGTGNTIYF
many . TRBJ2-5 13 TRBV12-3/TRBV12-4 TGTGCCAGCAGTTTAGAGGAAACGGAGACCCAGTACTTC CASSLEETETQYF
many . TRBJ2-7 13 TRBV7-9 TGTGCCAGCAGCTTAGGCATTTACTACGAGCAGTACTTC CASSLGIYYEQYF
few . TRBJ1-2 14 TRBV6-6 TGTGCCAGCAGTTACTCGAAGACCATCTATGGCTACACCTTC CASSYSKTIYGYTF
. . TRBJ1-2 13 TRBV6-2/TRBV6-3 TGTGCCAGCACCAACGGAGGGGAGGGAGGCTACACCTTC CASTNGGEGGYTF
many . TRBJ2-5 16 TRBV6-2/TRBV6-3 TGTGCCAGCAGTTACTCCGTAGCGGACCTCCAAGAGACCCAGTACTTC CASSYSVADLQETQYF
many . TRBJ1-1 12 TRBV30 TGTGCCTGGAGCCCGGGCCACACTGAAGCTTTCTTT CAWSPGHTEAFF
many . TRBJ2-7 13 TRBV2 TGTGCCAGCAGTGATGGGCGCACCTACGAGCAGTACTTC CASSDGRTYEQYF
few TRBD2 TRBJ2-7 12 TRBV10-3 TGTGCCATCAGGGGGAGGGAGGCCGAGCAGTACTTC CAIRGREAEQYF
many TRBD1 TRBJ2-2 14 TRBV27 TGTGCCAGCAGTAGACAGGGTGGCACCGGGGAGCTGTTTTTT CASSRQGGTGELFF
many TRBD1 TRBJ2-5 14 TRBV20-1 TGCAGTGCTAGAGCGCCGACAGGGAAGAAGACCCAGTACTTC CSARAPTGKKTQYF